One T cell receptor beta chain is described in this entry. The antigen remains undetermined. The CDR3 spans 13 residues. The V gene's germline CDR1 is MNHNS and CDR2 SASEGT. V was clipped by 5 bases and J by 5 bases, with 12 bases between them. This entry is derived from a study of shared clonotypes between healthy human individuals. Notes on the study in general: Several donors showed sharing of approximately 5% of naive CD4 clonotypes.

At the deep level, the assay was run. The protocol was immunoSEQ multiplex PCR, while the TCRdb copy is restricted to in-frame clones and leaves out a portion. The table includes about 1.5 million clones, roughly 97% detected once. The study separated CD4+ cells into CD45RA+ naive and CD45RA-negative memory subsets. The chain recombines TRBV6-1 with TRBJ1-1, with a tentative D call TRBD1 (6 bases). Input material: naive CD4+ T cells sorted from blood. Described subset: CD45RA+ positively selected. This receptor was identified in a man aged 25 to 40 in good health. CDR3 nucleotide sequence: TGTGCCAGCAGTCCCTGGACAGCAACTGAAGCTTTCTTT. This encodes CASSPWTATEAFF.